A selection of T cell receptor beta chains follows, all from one sample in a study of human T cells and chemical hapten exposure. MiXCR, applied by TCRdb to the RACE reads, yields one record per CDR3 protein. Among 35,000 to 50,000 distinct CDR3 sequences listed, approximately 10% were seen once. This sample comprised whole blood, obtained in connection with sensitization to the hapten diphenylcyclopropenone (DPC). The source of these receptors is a woman in her 30s with alopecia areata. Some clones in this sample may be carry-over from other donors' samples. Each CDR3 is given with its conserved first and last residue. The D gene is left open where the match is weak. Clone sizes are given selectively: once, few, many, or a class where the clone is expanded.

TRBJ1-4,NA,TRBD1,TRBV6-1,TGTGCCAGCAGGGGGACAGGCATCGAAAAACTGTTTTTT,CASRGTGIEKLFF
TRBJ2-1,many,NA,TRBV7-3,TGTGCCAGTAGCAAGCGGGTTTCCTACAATGAGCAGTTCTTC,CASSKRVSYNEQFF
TRBJ1-1,NA,NA,TRBV6-2/TRBV6-3,TGTGCCAGCAGTTACTCGTTGGGGGGCCTAAACACTGAAGCTTTCTTT,CASSYSLGGLNTEAFF
TRBJ2-2,NA,TRBD2,TRBV7-9,TGTGCCAACACCCCGGGACTAGCGGCCACCGGGGAGCTGTTTTTT,CANTPGLAATGELFF
TRBJ2-2,NA,NA,TRBV7-6,TGTGCCAGCAGGGACACGGCCACCGGGGAGCTGTTTTTT,CASRDTATGELFF
TRBJ1-5,many,NA,TRBV5-5,TGTGCCAGCAGCGCAATCTTACAGGGTTACAATCAGCCCCAGCATTTT,CASSAILQGYNQPQHF
TRBJ2-3,NA,TRBD2,TRBV6-2/TRBV6-3,TGTGCCAGCACCTATAGCGGGACCACAGATACGCAGTATTTT,CASTYSGTTDTQYF
TRBJ2-1,many,TRBD1,TRBV11-2,TGTGCCAGCAGCCCCGGTTCGGGACAGGGGGCTGAAAATGAGCAGTTCTTC,CASSPGSGQGAENEQFF
TRBJ2-7,many,NA,TRBV20-1,TGCAGTGCTTCCCGGCCTAGCTCCTACGAGCAGTACTTC,CSASRPSSYEQYF
TRBJ2-3,NA,NA,TRBV24-1,TGTGCCACCAGTGACTTCGCCGCAGATACGCAGTATTTT,CATSDFAADTQYF
TRBJ1-1,NA,TRBD1,TRBV6-5,TGTGCCAGCAGCCCAACAGGGGCAGGCACTGAAGCTTTCTTT,CASSPTGAGTEAFF
TRBJ2-7,few,NA,TRBV7-6,TGTGCCAGCAGCTTAGCGGGTCTCACACAGCACGAGCAGTACTTC,CASSLAGLTQHEQYF
TRBJ2-3,NA,TRBD2,TRBV7-2,TGTGCCAGCAGTTATAGCGGGGGGGCCGGCACAGATACGCAGTATTTT,CASSYSGGAGTDTQYF
TRBJ2-5,many,NA,TRBV18,TGTGCCAGCTCACCACTACAGGGCGTAGAAGAGACCCAGTACTTC,CASSPLQGVEETQYF
TRBJ2-4,few,TRBD1,TRBV15,TGTGCCACCAGCAGAGATGGTTGGGACAGGGCCCTCTCGCTAGCCAAAAACATTCAGTACTTC,CATSRDGWDRALSLAKNIQYF
TRBJ1-1,many,NA,TRBV4-1,TGCGCCAGCACCTCCAAGTCCGGTTTGGGCACTGAAGCTTTCTTT,CASTSKSGLGTEAFF
TRBJ1-6,NA,NA,TRBV6-5,TGTGCCAGCAGTTACTCCTCTTCCGGGGGCTCACCCCTCCACTTT,CASSYSSSGGSPLHF
TRBJ1-1,few,TRBD1,TRBV6-6,TGTGCCAGCAGCGGACAGGAGGACACTGAAGCTTTCTTT,CASSGQEDTEAFF
TRBJ2-5,few,TRBD2,TRBV7-3,TGTGCCAGCAGCTTGTTGGCGGGGAGGGGAGAGACCCAGTACTTC,CASSLLAGRGETQYF
TRBJ1-4,many,NA,TRBV5-1,TGCGCCAGCAGCTTGGGACCAACTAATGAAAAACTGTTTTTT,CASSLGPTNEKLFF
TRBJ1-5,many,NA,TRBV28,TGTGCCAGCAGTTTAGCCGGGGGGATCAATCAGCCCCAGCATTTT,CASSLAGGINQPQHF
TRBJ1-5,many,NA,TRBV6-5,TGTGCCAGCAGGCGACGGGGACACCTCGACGAGCCCCAGCATTTT,CASRRRGHLDEPQHF
TRBJ2-7,NA,TRBD1,TRBV28,TGTGCCAGCAGCACGACAGGGGTAGGGTCCTACGAGCAGTACTTC,CASSTTGVGSYEQYF
TRBJ2-3,many,TRBD1,TRBV7-7,TGTGCTAGCAGCCAGGGGACAGGGAGCACAGATACGCAGTATTTT,CASSQGTGSTDTQYF
TRBJ2-3,NA,NA,TRBV28,TGTGCCAGCAGTTTTGCCTCCACAGATACGCAGTATTTT,CASSFASTDTQYF
TRBJ2-6,NA,NA,TRBV7-3,TGTGCCAGCAGCTTAGTATCCGTGGCCGGGGCCAACGTCCTGACTTTC,CASSLVSVAGANVLTF
TRBJ1-1,NA,NA,TRBV6-1,TGTGCCAGCAGTGAATTGGTGGGGATTAACACTGAAGCTTTCTTT,CASSELVGINTEAFF
TRBJ1-2,few,NA,TRBV5-5,TGTGCCAGCAGCGAATCTTCGGGGATTCCTGGCTACACCTTC,CASSESSGIPGYTF
TRBJ1-4,many,NA,TRBV5-1,TGCGCCAGCAGCTTGTTGGGACACGAAAATGAAAAACTGTTTTTT,CASSLLGHENEKLFF
TRBJ1-2,few,NA,TRBV20-1,TGCAGTGCTAGCGGCAGGCCAAACTATGGCTACACCTTC,CSASGRPNYGYTF
TRBJ2-1,few,TRBD2,TRBV29-1,TGCAGCGTTGAAGACACACTAGCGGGGGCCAATGAGCAGTTCTTC,CSVEDTLAGANEQFF
TRBJ2-3,many,NA,TRBV6-5,TGTGCCAGCAGTTCCCCGGCAGCGCCTCGCACAGATACGCAGTATTTT,CASSSPAAPRTDTQYF
TRBJ2-6,many,NA,TRBV18,TGTGCCAGCTCACCACCCGGGGGCTTAAATGGGGCCAACGTCCTGACTTTC,CASSPPGGLNGANVLTF
TRBJ2-5,NA,NA,TRBV7-2,TGTGCCAGCAGCTTGAAACAGGGTCGAGAGACCCAGTACTTC,CASSLKQGRETQYF
TRBJ1-2,NA,TRBD1,TRBV30,TGTGCCTGGAGAAGGACAGGCCGCTACACCTTC,CAWRRTGRYTF
TRBJ1-1,NA,NA,TRBV20-1,TGCAGTGCTAGGAATTCCGGGACAAGCGCTGAAGCTTTCTTT,CSARNSGTSAEAFF
TRBJ2-3,few,TRBD1,TRBV19,TGTGCCAGTAGTGGAGGGTCGACAGGGGCTAGCACAGATACGCAGTATTTT,CASSGGSTGASTDTQYF